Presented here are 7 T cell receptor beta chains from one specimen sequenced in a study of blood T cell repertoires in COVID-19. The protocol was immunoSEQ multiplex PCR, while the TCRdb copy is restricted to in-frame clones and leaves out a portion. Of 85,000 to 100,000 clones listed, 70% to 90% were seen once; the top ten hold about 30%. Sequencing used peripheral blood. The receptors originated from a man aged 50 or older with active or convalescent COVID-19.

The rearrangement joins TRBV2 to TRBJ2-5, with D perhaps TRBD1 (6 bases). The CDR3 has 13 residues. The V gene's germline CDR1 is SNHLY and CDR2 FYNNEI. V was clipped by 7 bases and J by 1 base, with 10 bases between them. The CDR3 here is CASNHRVQETQYF. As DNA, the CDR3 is TGTGCCAGCAACCACAGGGTCCAAGAGACCCAGTACTTC.

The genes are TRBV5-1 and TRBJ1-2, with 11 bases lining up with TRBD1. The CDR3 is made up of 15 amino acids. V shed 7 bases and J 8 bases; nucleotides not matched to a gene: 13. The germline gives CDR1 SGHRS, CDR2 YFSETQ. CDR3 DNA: TGCGCCAGCCGACCTTTAGCGGACAGGGGGCAAGGCTACACCTTC. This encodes CASRPLADRGQGYTF.

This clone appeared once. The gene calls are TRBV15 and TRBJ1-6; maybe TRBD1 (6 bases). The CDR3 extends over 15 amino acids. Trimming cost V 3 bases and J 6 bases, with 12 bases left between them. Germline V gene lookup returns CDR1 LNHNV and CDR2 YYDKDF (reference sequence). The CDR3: CATSSRGARNSPLHF. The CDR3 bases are TGTGCCACCAGCAGTCGGGGGGCGCGTAATTCACCCCTCCACTTT.

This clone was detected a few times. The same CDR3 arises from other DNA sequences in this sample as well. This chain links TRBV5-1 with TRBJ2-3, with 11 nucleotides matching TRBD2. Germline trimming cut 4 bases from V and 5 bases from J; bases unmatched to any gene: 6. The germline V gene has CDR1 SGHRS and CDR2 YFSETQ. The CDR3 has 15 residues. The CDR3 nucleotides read TGCGCCAGCAGCCTTACTAGCGGGAGAGGAGATACGCAGTATTTT. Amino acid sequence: CASSLTSGRGDTQYF.

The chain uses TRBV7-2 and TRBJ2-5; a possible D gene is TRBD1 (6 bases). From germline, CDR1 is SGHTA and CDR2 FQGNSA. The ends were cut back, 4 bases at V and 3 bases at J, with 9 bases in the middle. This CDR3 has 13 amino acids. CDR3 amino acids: CASSSKGEETQYF. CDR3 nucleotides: TGTGCCAGCAGCTCAAAGGGGGAAGAGACCCAGTACTTC.

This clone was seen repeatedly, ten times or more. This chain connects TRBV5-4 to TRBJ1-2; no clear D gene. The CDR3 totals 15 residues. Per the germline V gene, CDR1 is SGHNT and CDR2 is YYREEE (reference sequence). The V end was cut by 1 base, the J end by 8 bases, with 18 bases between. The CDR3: CASSLMAERTVGYTF. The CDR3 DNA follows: TGTGCCAGCAGCTTGATGGCGGAGCGGACCGTCGGCTACACCTTC.

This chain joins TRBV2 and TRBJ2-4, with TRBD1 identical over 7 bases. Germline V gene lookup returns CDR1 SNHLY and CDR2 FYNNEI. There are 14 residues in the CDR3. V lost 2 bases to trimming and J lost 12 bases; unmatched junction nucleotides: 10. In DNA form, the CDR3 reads TGTGCCAGCAGTGAACTACTGACAGGGTTCAGTCAGTACTTC. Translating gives CASSELLTGFSQYF.